Presented here are 5 T cell receptor beta chains from one specimen sequenced in a study of T cells in Graves' hyperthyroidism and ophthalmopathy. What was amplified from RNA transcripts were TCR beta CDR3 regions. Initially, a first-round RT-PCR of the TCR CDR3 employed the HTBI primer set. MiXCR was run by TCRdb on the multiplex PCR reads, yielding one entry per CDR3 protein. Among approximately 400,000 distinct CDR3 sequences listed, roughly 14% were seen once. Sequencing was done on a sample of blood. The origin of the receptors is a woman between 25 and 40 years old with Graves' ophthalmopathy.

This clonotype was recorded many times. The chain couples TRBV7-9 to TRBJ2-3; 9 bases align to TRBD2. Germline V lookup: CDR1 SEHNR, CDR2 FQNEAQ (reference sequence). V shed 2 bases, J shed 4 bases, and the junction held 10 bases outside the gene matches. The CDR3 has 17 residues. CDR3 sequence (DNA): TGTGCCAGCAGCTTATGGGGTAGCGGGGGCAGCGCAGATACGCAGTATTTT. Translated: CASSLWGSGGSADTQYF. Combining the CDR3 with reference TRBV7-9 and TRBJ2-3 gives the whole variable domain DTGVSQNPRHKITKRGQNVTFRCDPISEHNRLYWYRQTLGQGPEFLTYFQNEAQLEKSRLLSDRFSAERPKGSFSTLEIQRTEQGDSAMYLCASSLWGSGGSADTQYFGPGTRLTVL.

This clonotype was recorded at least ten times. The chain couples TRBV28 to TRBJ1-5; D perhaps matches TRBD1 (6 bases). V gave up 4 bases and J gave up 1 base, with 14 bases separating them. This CDR3 contains 16 residues. Germline-derived CDR1 and CDR2 are MDHEN and SYDVKM. As DNA, the CDR3 is TGTGCCAGCAGTTCCCCCTCGACAGGCAGCAATCAGCCCCAGCATTTT. Protein: CASSSPSTGSNQPQHF.

This clonotype was recorded many times. This chain connects TRBV7-2 to TRBJ1-5; tentatively, D is TRBD1 (6 bases). Germline-derived CDR1 and CDR2 are SGHTA and FQGNSA. V was cut by 5 bases and J by 0 bases, with 11 bases left in between. The CDR3 totals 15 residues. The CDR3 loop reads CASSGGQTSNQPQHF. For the CDR3, the DNA is TGTGCCAGCAGCGGTGGACAGACTAGCAATCAGCCCCAGCATTTT.

The chain links TRBV27 to TRBJ2-1; D is possibly TRBD1 (6 bases). The ends were cut back, 8 bases at V and 4 bases at J, with 12 bases in the middle. Looked up from germline, CDR1 is MNHEY and CDR2 is SMNVEV (reference sequence). The CDR3 contains 13 residues. Here the CDR3 DNA reads TGTGCCAGCCTAAAACAGGGATACAATGAGCAGTTCTTC. Translated, it gives CASLKQGYNEQFF.

Regarding this clonotype: Being one base from a much bigger clone, this may be a read error. The chain has TRBV12-3 or TRBV12-4 and TRBJ2-4; D is unclear. CDR3 length: 13 residues. Trimming stripped 3 bases from V and 5 bases from J, with 8 bases between. CDR3: CASSFLFENIQYF. The CDR3 nucleotides are TGTGCCAGCAGTTTTCTTTTCGAAAACATTCAGTACTTC.